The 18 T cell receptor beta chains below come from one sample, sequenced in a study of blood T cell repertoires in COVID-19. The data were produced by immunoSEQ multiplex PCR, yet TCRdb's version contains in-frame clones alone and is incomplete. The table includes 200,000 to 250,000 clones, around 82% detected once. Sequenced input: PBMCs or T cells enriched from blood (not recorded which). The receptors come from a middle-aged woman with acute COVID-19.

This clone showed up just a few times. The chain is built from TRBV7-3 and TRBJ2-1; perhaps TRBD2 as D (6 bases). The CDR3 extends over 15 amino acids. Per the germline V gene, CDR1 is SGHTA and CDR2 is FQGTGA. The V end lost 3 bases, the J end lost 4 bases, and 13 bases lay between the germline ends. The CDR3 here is CASSFDGSGYNEQFF. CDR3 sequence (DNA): TGTGCCAGCAGCTTTGACGGGAGTGGGTACAATGAGCAGTTCTTC. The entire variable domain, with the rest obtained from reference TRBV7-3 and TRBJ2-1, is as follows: GAGVSQTPSNKVTEKGKYVELRCDPISGHTALYWYRQSLGQGPEFLIYFQGTGAADDSGLPNDRFFAVRPEGSVSTLKIQRTERGDSAVYLCASSFDGSGYNEQFFGPGTRLTVL.

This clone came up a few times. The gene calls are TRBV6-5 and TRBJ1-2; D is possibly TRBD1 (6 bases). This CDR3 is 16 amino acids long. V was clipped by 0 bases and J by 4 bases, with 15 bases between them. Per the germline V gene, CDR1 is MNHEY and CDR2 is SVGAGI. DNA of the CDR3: TGTGCCAGCAGTTACTCGGAGACAGGTTTCGGCTATGGCTACACCTTC. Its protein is CASSYSETGFGYGYTF.

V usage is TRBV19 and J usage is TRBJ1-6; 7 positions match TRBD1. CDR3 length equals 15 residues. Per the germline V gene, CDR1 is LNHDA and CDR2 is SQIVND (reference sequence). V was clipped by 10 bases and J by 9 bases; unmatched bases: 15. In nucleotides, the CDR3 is TGTGCCACTACCACCCCCGGGACAGTTGGTTCACCCCTCCACTTT. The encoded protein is CATTTPGTVGSPLHF.

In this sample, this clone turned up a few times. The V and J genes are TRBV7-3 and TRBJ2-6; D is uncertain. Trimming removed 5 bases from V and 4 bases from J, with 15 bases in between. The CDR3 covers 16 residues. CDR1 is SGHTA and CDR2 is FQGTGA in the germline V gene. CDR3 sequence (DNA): TGTGCCAGCAGCCCTGGTCGGTTCGCAGGGGCCAACGTCCTGACTTTC. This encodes CASSPGRFAGANVLTF.

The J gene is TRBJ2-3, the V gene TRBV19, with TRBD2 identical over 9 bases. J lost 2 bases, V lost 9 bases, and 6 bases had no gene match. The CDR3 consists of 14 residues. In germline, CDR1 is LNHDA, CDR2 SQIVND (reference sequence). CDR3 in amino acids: CASRLADSTDTQYF. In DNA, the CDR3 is TGTGCCAGCAGACTAGCGGACTCCACAGATACGCAGTATTTT.

CDR3 DNA: TGCAGCGTTATACGCCCGGGGGGGACAGGGAACTATGGCTACACCTTC. It specifies CSVIRPGGTGNYGYTF. This chain connects TRBV29-1 to TRBJ1-2; TRBD1 matches 9 bases. Per germline, CDR1 SQVTM and CDR2 ANQGSEA. V lost 5 bases and J lost 2; bases outside the gene matches: 12. There are 16 residues in the CDR3.

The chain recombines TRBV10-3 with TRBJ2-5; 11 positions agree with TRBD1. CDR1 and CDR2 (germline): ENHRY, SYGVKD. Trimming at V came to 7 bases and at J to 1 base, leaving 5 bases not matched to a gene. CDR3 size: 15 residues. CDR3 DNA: TGTGCCATCAATCCGGGACAGGGGGGCCAAGAGACCCAGTACTTC. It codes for CAINPGQGGQETQYF.

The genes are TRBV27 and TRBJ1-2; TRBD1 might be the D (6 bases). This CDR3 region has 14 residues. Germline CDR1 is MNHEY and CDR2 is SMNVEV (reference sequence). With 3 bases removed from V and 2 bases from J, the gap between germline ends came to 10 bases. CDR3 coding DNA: TGTGCCAGCAGTTTCATGCAGGGGAACTATGGCTACACCTTC. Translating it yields CASSFMQGNYGYTF.

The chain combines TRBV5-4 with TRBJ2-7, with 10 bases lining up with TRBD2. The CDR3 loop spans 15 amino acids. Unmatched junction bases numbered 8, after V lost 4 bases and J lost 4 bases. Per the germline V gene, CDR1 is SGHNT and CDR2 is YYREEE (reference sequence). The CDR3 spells CASSAPGLASYEQYF. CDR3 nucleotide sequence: TGTGCCAGCAGCGCACCGGGACTAGCGAGTTACGAGCAGTACTTC. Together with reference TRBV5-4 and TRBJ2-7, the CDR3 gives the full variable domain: ETGVTQSPTHLIKTRGQQVTLRCSSQSGHNTVSWYQQALGQGPQFIFQYYREEENGRGNFPPRFSGLQFPNYSSELNVNALELDDSALYLCASSAPGLASYEQYFGPGTRLTVT.

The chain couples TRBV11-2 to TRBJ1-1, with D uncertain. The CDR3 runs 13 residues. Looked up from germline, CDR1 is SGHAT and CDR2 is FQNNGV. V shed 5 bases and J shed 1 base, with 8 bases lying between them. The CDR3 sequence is CASSAHRNTEAFF. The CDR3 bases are TGTGCCAGCAGCGCGCACAGGAACACTGAAGCTTTCTTT.

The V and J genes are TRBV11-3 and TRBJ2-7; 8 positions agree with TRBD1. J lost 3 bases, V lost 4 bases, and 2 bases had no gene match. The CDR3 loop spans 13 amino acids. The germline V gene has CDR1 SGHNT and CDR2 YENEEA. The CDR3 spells CASSSGQDYEQYF. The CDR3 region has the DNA TGTGCCAGCAGCTCGGGACAGGACTACGAGCAGTACTTC.

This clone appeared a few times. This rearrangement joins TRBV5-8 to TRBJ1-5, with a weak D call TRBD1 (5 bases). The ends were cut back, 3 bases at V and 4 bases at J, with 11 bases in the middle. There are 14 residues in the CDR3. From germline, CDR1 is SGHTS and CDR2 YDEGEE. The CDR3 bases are TGTGCCAGCAGCTGGGGCCCCTCGAATCAGCCCCAGCATTTT. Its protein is CASSWGPSNQPQHF.

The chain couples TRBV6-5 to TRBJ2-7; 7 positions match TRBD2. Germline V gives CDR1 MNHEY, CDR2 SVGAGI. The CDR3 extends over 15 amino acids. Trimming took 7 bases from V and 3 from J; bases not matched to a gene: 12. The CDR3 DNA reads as TGTGCCAGCAACCACCTAGCGGAGGCTGGCTACGAGCAGTACTTC. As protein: CASNHLAEAGYEQYF.

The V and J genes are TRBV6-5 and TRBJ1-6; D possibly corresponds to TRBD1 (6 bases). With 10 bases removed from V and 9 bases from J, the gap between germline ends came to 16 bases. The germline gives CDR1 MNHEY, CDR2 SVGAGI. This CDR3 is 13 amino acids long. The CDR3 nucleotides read TGTGCCACTCAACAGGGATTCGGTTCACCCCTCCACTTT. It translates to CATQQGFGSPLHF.

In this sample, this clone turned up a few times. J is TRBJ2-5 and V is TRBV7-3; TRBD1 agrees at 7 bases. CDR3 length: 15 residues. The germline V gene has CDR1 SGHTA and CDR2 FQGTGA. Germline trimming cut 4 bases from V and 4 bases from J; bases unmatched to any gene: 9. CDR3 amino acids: CASSSRQGPVETQYF. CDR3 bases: TGTGCCAGCAGCTCCCGACAGGGCCCGGTAGAGACCCAGTACTTC.

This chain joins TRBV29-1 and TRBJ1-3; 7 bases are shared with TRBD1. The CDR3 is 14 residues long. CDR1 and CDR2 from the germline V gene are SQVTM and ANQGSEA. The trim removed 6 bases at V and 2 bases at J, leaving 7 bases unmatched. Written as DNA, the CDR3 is TGCAGCGTAGCTGTCACAGGGGCTGGAAACACCATATATTTT. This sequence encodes CSVAVTGAGNTIYF.

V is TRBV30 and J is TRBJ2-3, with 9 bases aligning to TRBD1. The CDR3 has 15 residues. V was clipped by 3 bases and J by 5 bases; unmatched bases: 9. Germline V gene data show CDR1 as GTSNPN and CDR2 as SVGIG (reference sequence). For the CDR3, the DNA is TGTGCCTGGAGCCAAACAGGGGGCTTAATAGATACGCAGTATTTT. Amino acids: CAWSQTGGLIDTQYF.

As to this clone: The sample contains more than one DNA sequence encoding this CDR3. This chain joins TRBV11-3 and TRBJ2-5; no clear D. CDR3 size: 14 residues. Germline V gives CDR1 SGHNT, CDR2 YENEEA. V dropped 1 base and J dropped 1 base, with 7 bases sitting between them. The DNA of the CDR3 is TGTGCCAGCAGCTTAGGTGGTAGCCAAGAGACCCAGTACTTC. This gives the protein CASSLGGSQETQYF.